This entry lists 23 T cell receptor beta chains sequenced from one sample in a study of T cell responses to AZD1222 COVID-19 vaccine. Sequencing used immunoSEQ multiplex PCR; TCRdb keeps in-frame clones, though not all of them. The table has about 110,000 clones, around 90% seen once. The sample here was peripheral blood, taken on day 0 of MenACWY control vaccination. These TCRs come from an adult in good health.

The chain employs TRBV10-3 and TRBJ2-5; 12 nucleotides agree with TRBD2. V gave up 3 bases and J gave up 5 bases; unmatched junction bases: 7. The CDR3 length is 16 residues. Germline V gene lookup returns CDR1 ENHRY and CDR2 SYGVKD. The CDR3 region has the DNA TGTGCCATCAGTGATTCGACTAGCGGGGGCGGTGAGACCCAGTACTTC. This gives the protein CAISDSTSGGGETQYF.

The chain employs TRBV19 and TRBJ1-1; 7 bases fit TRBD1. The CDR3 runs to 14 residues. The germline CDR1 and CDR2 sequences are LNHDA and SQIVND (reference sequence). V lost 9 bases, J lost 0 bases, and 7 bases stayed unmatched. CDR3 coding DNA: TGTGCCAGCTCAGGGGGAGCCATGAACACTGAAGCTTTCTTT. This translates into CASSGGAMNTEAFF. The full variable domain, completed using reference TRBV19 and TRBJ1-1, is DGGITQSPKYLFRKEGQNVTLSCEQNLNHDAMYWYRQDPGQGLRLIYYSQIVNDFQKGDIAEGYSVSREKKESFPLTVTSAQKNPTAFYLCASSGGAMNTEAFFGQGTRLTVV.

The rearrangement links TRBV11-3 to TRBJ2-2, with D possibly TRBD2 on 6 matching bases. The CDR3 covers 18 residues. Germline assignment: CDR1 SGHNT and CDR2 YENEEA. V shed 0 bases and J shed 0 bases, with 14 bases lying between them. The CDR3 nucleotides are TGTGCCAGCAGCTTAGACCATTCCGGGAGCACGAACACCGGGGAGCTGTTTTTT. This translates into CASSLDHSGSTNTGELFF.

CDR3 DNA: TGCGCCAGCAGCCAAGACCCCCGGCAAGATCCCTACGAGCAGTACTTC. This sequence encodes CASSQDPRQDPYEQYF. The chain joins TRBV4-3 to TRBJ2-7; D is ambiguous. V lost 0 bases to trimming and J lost 2 bases, with 14 bases between them. CDR1 and CDR2 (germline): LGHNA, YSLEER. The CDR3 spans 16 residues.

The rearrangement joins TRBV28 to TRBJ2-1, with 7 bases fitting TRBD1. CDR1 and CDR2 from the germline V gene are MDHEN and SYDVKM. The CDR3 is 13 amino acids. After removal of 2 bases from V and 6 bases from J, the junction contained 1 base not matched to a gene. The CDR3 loop reads CASSLDRANEQFF. The CDR3 DNA reads TGTGCCAGCAGTTTAGACAGGGCCAATGAGCAGTTCTTC.

This sequence joins TRBV9 and TRBJ2-1; 10 bases line up with TRBD2. Germline CDR1 and CDR2: SGDLS and YYNGEE. CDR3 length: 16 residues. V gave up 4 bases and J gave up 7 bases; unmatched junction bases: 11. In DNA, the CDR3 is TGTGCCAGCAGCCTCTCAGCGGGGGGGCTGTTGAATGAGCAGTTCTTC. It encodes CASSLSAGGLLNEQFF.

The chain is built from TRBV4-2 and TRBJ1-1; a weak D match, TRBD1 (6 bases). CDR3 length: 15 residues. Germline V CDR1 and CDR2: LGHNA, YNFKEQ. The germline V and J ends were trimmed by 2 bases and 4 bases, with 14 bases remaining between them. This CDR3 is CASSQSEGGVTEAFF. The CDR3 DNA follows: TGTGCCAGCAGCCAAAGCGAAGGGGGTGTCACTGAAGCTTTCTTT.

The chain has TRBV7-2 and TRBJ1-6; TRBD1 might be the D (6 bases). This CDR3 spans 16 amino acids. V shed 5 bases and J shed 6 bases, with 17 bases lying between them. CDR1 SGHTA and CDR2 FQGNSA come from the germline V gene. The CDR3: CASSPNPGTTNSPLHF. The CDR3 DNA reads TGTGCCAGCAGCCCTAATCCCGGGACAACTAATTCACCCCTCCACTTT.

The chain joins TRBV7-2 to TRBJ2-5, with 12 positions matching TRBD1. The V and J ends lost 5 bases and 4 bases, in that order; junction bases with no gene match: 8. The CDR3 has 16 residues. The germline CDR1 and CDR2 sequences are SGHTA and FQGNSA. The CDR3 loop is CASSPGQGAQGETQYF. In DNA form, the CDR3 reads TGTGCCAGCAGCCCGGGACAGGGGGCGCAGGGAGAGACCCAGTACTTC. The whole variable domain, remainder taken from reference TRBV7-2 and TRBJ2-5, is GAGVSQSPSNKVTEKGKDVELRCDPISGHTALYWYRQSLGQGLEFLIYFQGNSAPDKSGLPSDRFSAERTGGSVSTLTIQRTQQEDSAVYLCASSPGQGAQGETQYFGPGTRLLVL.

This clone was found a few times. The chain joins TRBV21-1 to TRBJ2-7; whether TRBD1, the table's D call, matches the DNA was not checked. TRBV21-1 is assigned pseudogene status. CDR3 size: 15 residues. The CDR3 sequence: CASSKTGTGIYEQYF. The CDR3 DNA is TGTGCCAGCAGCAAAACCGGGACAGGCATCTACGAGCAGTACTTC.

This clone was seen just once. The chain employs TRBV7-8 and TRBJ2-1; 10 bases are a match to TRBD2. The J segment lost 10 bases and the V segment lost 5 bases, leaving 5 bases of the junction unmatched. This CDR3 region has 13 residues. The germline CDR1 and CDR2 sequences are SGHVS and FQNEAQ. Here the CDR3 reads CASSRGLAEEQFF. The CDR3 DNA reads as TGTGCCAGCAGCAGAGGACTAGCGGAGGAGCAGTTCTTC.

The chain uses TRBV4-1 and TRBJ2-7; 12 nucleotides align to TRBD2. The germline CDR1 and CDR2 sequences are MGHRA and YSYEKL. The V gene end was trimmed by 1 base and the J gene end by 5 bases; junction bases not matched to a gene: 15. The CDR3 totals 19 residues. CDR3 nucleotides: TGCGCCAGCAGCCAAGGCGCCGCTAGCGGGAGGGCCGTTCAGAACGAGCAGTACTTC. As protein: CASSQGAASGRAVQNEQYF.

V gene TRBV6-1 combines with J gene TRBJ1-2; D gene unclear. Trimming shortened V by 3 bases and J by 7 bases, and 15 bases separated the two germline ends. The CDR3 loop spans 14 amino acids. The germline V gene has CDR1 MNHNS and CDR2 SASEGT. CDR3 residues: CASSDGRGVGGYTF. The CDR3 DNA is TGTGCCAGCAGTGACGGTCGGGGTGTGGGTGGCTACACCTTC.

The chain uses TRBV7-2 and TRBJ1-2; 7 positions match TRBD1. CDR1 is SGHTA and CDR2 is FQGNSA in the germline V gene. This CDR3 is 14 amino acids long. The ends lost 2 bases at V and 6 bases at J; junction bases unmatched: 6. Written as DNA, the CDR3 is TGTGCCAGCAGCTTATTCGGCAGGGGGGATGGCTACACCTTC. This translates into CASSLFGRGDGYTF. The full variable domain, its missing parts supplied by reference TRBV7-2 and TRBJ1-2, is GAGVSQSPSNKVTEKGKDVELRCDPISGHTALYWYRQSLGQGLEFLIYFQGNSAPDKSGLPSDRFSAERTGGSVSTLTIQRTQQEDSAVYLCASSLFGRGDGYTFGSGTRLTVV.

This chain connects TRBV11-3 to TRBJ2-5, with 8 bases identical to TRBD2. The germline V gene encodes CDR1 SGHNT and CDR2 YENEEA. With 1 base clipped from V and 1 base from J, the junction kept 5 bases outside the gene matches. This CDR3 comprises 16 residues. DNA of the CDR3: TGTGCCAGCAGCTTAGGCCGGGGGGGTACCCAAGAGACCCAGTACTTC. Translation: CASSLGRGGTQETQYF.

The CDR3 spells CASSRAGGNQPQHF. The DNA of the CDR3 is TGCGCCAGCAGTCGGGCAGGGGGCAATCAGCCCCAGCATTTT. The V gene is TRBV5-1, the J gene TRBJ1-5, with D possibly TRBD1 on 6 matching bases. Germline V lookup: CDR1 SGHRS, CDR2 YFSETQ. The CDR3 has 14 amino acids. V shed 5 bases and J shed 2 bases, with 11 bases lying between them.

This clone was observed a handful of times. The chain has TRBV6-5 and TRBJ2-7; D perhaps matches TRBD2 (6 bases). The CDR3 consists of 16 residues. The V end lost 2 bases, the J end lost 0 bases, and 14 bases lay between the germline ends. Looked up from germline, CDR1 is MNHEY and CDR2 is SVGAGI. CDR3 DNA: TGTGCCAGCAGTTACGGCGGGACGGGGAGCTCCTACGAGCAGTACTTC. Residues: CASSYGGTGSSYEQYF.

The CDR3 protein is CASSLAGGRTDTQYF. CDR3 coding DNA: TGTGCCAGCAGCTTAGCGGGGGGGCGCACAGATACGCAGTATTTT. This sequence joins TRBV7-8 and TRBJ2-3, with TRBD2 as a possible D gene (7 bases). Per germline, CDR1 SGHVS and CDR2 FQNEAQ. Trimming stripped 0 bases from V and 1 base from J, with 8 bases between. The CDR3 length is 15 residues.

The chain links TRBV12-3 or TRBV12-4 to TRBJ2-6; D not resolved. Trimming stripped 6 bases from V and 2 bases from J, with 5 bases between. The CDR3 spans 13 residues. CDR3 sequence (DNA): TGTGCCAGCAGGGTTGCTGGGGCCAACGTCCTGACTTTC. Translated: CASRVAGANVLTF.

The chain uses TRBV27 and TRBJ1-6; the match to TRBD1 covers 10 bases. The CDR3 extends over 16 amino acids. Per the germline V gene, CDR1 is MNHEY and CDR2 is SMNVEV (reference sequence). J was trimmed by 4 bases and V by 7 bases; bases with no gene match: 7. CDR3 sequence (DNA): TGTGCCAGCACCCAAGGGACAGGGGTTTATAATTCACCCCTCCACTTT. Its protein is CASTQGTGVYNSPLHF.

The chain links TRBV7-2 to TRBJ1-1, with D possibly TRBD1 on 5 matching bases. The germline gives CDR1 SGHTA, CDR2 FQGNSA. The CDR3 consists of 13 residues. The V and J ends lost 5 bases and 1 base respectively, with 8 bases between them. This CDR3 is CASSHDRNTEAFF. The DNA of the CDR3 is TGTGCCAGCAGCCACGACAGGAACACTGAAGCTTTCTTT. The full variable domain, its missing parts supplied by reference TRBV7-2 and TRBJ1-1, is GAGVSQSPSNKVTEKGKDVELRCDPISGHTALYWYRQSLGQGLEFLIYFQGNSAPDKSGLPSDRFSAERTGGSVSTLTIQRTQQEDSAVYLCASSHDRNTEAFFGQGTRLTVV.

CDR3 loop: CASSSGGPSTQHF. DNA of the CDR3: TGTGCCAGCAGCTCAGGGGGGCCCTCGACCCAGCATTTT. This sequence joins TRBV7-2 and TRBJ1-5; 7 bases align to TRBD1. Germline CDR1 and CDR2: SGHTA and FQGNSA. The CDR3 is 13 amino acids. The trim removed 4 bases at V and 11 bases at J, leaving 8 bases unmatched.

The V gene is TRBV19, the J gene TRBJ1-6; weak D call: TRBD1 (6 bases). Trimming removed 3 bases at V and 9 bases at J, with 18 bases between. The CDR3 runs to 16 residues. The germline V gene encodes CDR1 LNHDA and CDR2 SQIVND (reference sequence). CDR3 region: CASSIHMDSRGSPLHF. In nucleotides, the CDR3 is TGTGCCAGTAGTATTCATATGGACAGTCGAGGTTCACCCCTCCACTTT.